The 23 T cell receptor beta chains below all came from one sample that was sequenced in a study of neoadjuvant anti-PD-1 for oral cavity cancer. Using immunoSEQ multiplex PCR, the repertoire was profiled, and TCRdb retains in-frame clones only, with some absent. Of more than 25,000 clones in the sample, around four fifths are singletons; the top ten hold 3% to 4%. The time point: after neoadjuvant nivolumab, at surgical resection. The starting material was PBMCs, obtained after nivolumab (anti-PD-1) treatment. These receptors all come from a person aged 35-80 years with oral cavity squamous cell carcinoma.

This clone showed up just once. CDR3 sequence: CASSVTGSGEKLFF. In DNA, the CDR3 is TGTGCCAGCAGCGTGACAGGGTCGGGCGAAAAACTGTTTTTT. The chain employs TRBV5-4 and TRBJ1-4, with TRBD1 matching 7 bases. Germline loops: CDR1 SGHNT, CDR2 YYREEE (reference sequence). Trimming removed 4 bases from V and 8 bases from J; junction bases left unmatched: 8. This CDR3 has 14 residues. The whole variable domain, remainder taken from reference TRBV5-4 and TRBJ1-4, is ETGVTQSPTHLIKTRGQQVTLRCSSQSGHNTVSWYQQALGQGPQFIFQYYREEENGRGNFPPRFSGLQFPNYSSELNVNALELDDSALYLCASSVTGSGEKLFFGSGTQLSVL.

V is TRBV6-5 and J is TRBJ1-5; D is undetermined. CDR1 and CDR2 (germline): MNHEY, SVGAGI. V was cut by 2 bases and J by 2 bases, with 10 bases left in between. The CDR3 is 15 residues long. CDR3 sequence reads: CASSYRGSGNQPQHF. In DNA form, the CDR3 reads TGTGCCAGCAGTTACAGAGGTTCGGGCAATCAGCCCCAGCATTTT.

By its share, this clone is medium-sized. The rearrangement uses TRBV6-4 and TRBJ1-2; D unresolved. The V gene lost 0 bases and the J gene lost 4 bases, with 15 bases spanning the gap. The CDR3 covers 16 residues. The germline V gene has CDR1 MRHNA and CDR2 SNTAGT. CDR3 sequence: CASSDSNEIGVYGYTF. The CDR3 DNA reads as TGTGCCAGCAGTGACTCGAATGAGATCGGGGTCTATGGCTACACCTTC.

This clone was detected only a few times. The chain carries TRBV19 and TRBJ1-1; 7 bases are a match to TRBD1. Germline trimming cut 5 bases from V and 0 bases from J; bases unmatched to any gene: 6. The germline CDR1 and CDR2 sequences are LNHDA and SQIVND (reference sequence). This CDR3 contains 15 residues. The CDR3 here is CASSPRTGLNTEAFF. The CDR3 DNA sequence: TGTGCCAGTAGTCCCCGGACAGGATTGAACACTGAAGCTTTCTTT.

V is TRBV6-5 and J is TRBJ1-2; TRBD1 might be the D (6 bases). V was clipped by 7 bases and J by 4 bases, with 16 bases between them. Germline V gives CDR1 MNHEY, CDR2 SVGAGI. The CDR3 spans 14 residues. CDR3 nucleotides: TGTGCCAGCACGCCCACAGGGCATGGCTATGGCTACACCTTC. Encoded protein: CASTPTGHGYGYTF.

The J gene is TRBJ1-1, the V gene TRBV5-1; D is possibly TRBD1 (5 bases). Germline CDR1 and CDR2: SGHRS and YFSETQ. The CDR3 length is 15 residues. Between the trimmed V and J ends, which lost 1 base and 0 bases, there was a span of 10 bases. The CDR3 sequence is CASSLRTFLNTEAFF. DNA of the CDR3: TGCGCCAGCAGCTTGCGGACATTCCTGAACACTGAAGCTTTCTTT.

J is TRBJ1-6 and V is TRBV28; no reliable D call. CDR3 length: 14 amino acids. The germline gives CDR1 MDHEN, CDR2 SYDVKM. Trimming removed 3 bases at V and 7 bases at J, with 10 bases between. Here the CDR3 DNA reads TGTGCCAGCAGTTTGTCAGGCCCCAATTCACCCCTCCACTTT. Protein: CASSLSGPNSPLHF.

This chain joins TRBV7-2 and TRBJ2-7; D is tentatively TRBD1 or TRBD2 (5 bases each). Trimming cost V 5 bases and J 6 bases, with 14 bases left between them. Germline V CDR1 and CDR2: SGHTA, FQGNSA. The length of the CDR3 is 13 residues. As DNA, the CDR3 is TGTGCCAGCAGCCGACAGAGGGTCGGCGAGCAGTACTTC. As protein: CASSRQRVGEQYF.

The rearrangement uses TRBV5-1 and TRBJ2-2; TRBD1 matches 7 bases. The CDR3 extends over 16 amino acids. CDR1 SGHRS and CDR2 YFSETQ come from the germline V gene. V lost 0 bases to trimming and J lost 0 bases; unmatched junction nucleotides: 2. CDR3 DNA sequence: TGCGCCAGCAGCTTGGCCCAGGGGGCGAACACCGGGGAGCTGTTTTTT. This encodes CASSLAQGANTGELFF.

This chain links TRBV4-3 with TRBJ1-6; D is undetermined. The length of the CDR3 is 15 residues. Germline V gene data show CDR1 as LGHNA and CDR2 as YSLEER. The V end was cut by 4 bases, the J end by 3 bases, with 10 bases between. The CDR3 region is CASSLEYLYNSPLHF. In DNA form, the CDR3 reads TGCGCCAGCAGCCTGGAGTACCTCTATAATTCACCCCTCCACTTT.

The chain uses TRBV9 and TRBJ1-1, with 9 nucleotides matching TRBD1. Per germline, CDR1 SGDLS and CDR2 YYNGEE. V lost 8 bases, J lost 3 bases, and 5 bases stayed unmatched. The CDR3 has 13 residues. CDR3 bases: TGTGCCAGTAACCGGGACAGGGACACTGAAGCTTTCTTT. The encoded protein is CASNRDRDTEAFF.

The CDR3 region has the DNA TGTGCCACCAGCTTCCAGGTAGCCTACGAGCAGTACTTC. Translated: CATSFQVAYEQYF. The chain has TRBV15 and TRBJ2-7, with unresolved D. The germline V and J ends were trimmed by 5 bases and 2 bases, with 10 bases remaining between them. In germline, CDR1 is LNHNV, CDR2 YYDKDF (reference sequence). The CDR3 has 13 amino acids.

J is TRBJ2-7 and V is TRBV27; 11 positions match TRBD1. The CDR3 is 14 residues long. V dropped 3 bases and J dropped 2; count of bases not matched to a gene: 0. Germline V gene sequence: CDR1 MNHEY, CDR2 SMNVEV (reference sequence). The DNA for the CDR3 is TGTGCCAGCAGTTTGGGACAGGGGGCCTACGAGCAGTACTTC. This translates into CASSLGQGAYEQYF.

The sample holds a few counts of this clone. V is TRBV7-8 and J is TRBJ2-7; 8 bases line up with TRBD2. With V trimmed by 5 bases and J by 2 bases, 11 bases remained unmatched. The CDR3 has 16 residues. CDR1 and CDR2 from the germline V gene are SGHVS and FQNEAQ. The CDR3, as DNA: TGTGCCAGCAGCAGCCAGGCGGGGGGCAGAACCTACGAGCAGTACTTC. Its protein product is CASSSQAGGRTYEQYF.

CDR3 sequence: CASSPSPSGRDYGYTF. In DNA form, the CDR3 reads TGTGCCAGCTCACCATCCCCTTCCGGGAGAGACTATGGCTACACCTTC. The gene calls are TRBV18 and TRBJ1-2, with D unclear. The V and J ends lost 2 bases and 3 bases respectively, with 16 bases between them. Germline CDR1 KGHSH, CDR2 LQKENI. The CDR3 has 16 amino acids.

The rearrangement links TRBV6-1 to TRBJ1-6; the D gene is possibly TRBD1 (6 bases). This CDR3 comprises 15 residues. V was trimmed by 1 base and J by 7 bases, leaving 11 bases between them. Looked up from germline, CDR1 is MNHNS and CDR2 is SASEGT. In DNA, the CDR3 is TGTGCCAGCAGTGAAGAGGGGGGTTCCAATTCACCCCTCCACTTT. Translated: CASSEEGGSNSPLHF.

In nucleotides, the CDR3 is TGCGCCAGCAGCTTGGACATTAACTATGGCTACACCTTC. Translation gives CASSLDINYGYTF. V gene TRBV5-1 combines with J gene TRBJ1-2; no reliable D call. Germline CDR1 SGHRS, CDR2 YFSETQ. CDR3 length: 13 amino acids. Trimming took off 0 bases at V and 1 base at J, with 4 bases between the two ends. Together with reference TRBV5-1 and TRBJ1-2, the CDR3 gives the full variable domain: KAGVTQTPRYLIKTRGQQVTLSCSPISGHRSVSWYQQTPGQGLQFLFEYFSETQRNKGNFPGRFSGRQFSNSRSEMNVSTLELGDSALYLCASSLDINYGYTFGSGTRLTVV.

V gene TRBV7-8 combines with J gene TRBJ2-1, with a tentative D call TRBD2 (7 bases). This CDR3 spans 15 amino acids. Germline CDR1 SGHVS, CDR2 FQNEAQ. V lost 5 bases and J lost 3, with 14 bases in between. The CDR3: CASSRGGGLYNEQFF. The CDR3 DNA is TGTGCCAGCAGCCGAGGGGGGGGGCTCTACAATGAGCAGTTCTTC.

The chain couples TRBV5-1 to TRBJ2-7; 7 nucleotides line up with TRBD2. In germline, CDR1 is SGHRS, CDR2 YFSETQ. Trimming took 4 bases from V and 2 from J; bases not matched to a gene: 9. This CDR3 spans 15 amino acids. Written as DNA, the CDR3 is TGCGCCAGCAGCCCCACGGGCGGGGGAACCTACGAGCAGTACTTC. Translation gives CASSPTGGGTYEQYF. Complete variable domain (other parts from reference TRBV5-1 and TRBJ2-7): KAGVTQTPRYLIKTRGQQVTLSCSPISGHRSVSWYQQTPGQGLQFLFEYFSETQRNKGNFPGRFSGRQFSNSRSEMNVSTLELGDSALYLCASSPTGGGTYEQYFGPGTRLTVT.

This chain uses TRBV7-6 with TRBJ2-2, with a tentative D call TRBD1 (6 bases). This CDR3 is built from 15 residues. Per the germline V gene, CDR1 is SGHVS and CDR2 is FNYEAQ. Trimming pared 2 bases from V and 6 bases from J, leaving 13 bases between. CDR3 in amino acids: CASSLFLGGPGELFF. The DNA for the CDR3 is TGTGCCAGCAGCTTATTTCTAGGGGGTCCCGGGGAGCTGTTTTTT.

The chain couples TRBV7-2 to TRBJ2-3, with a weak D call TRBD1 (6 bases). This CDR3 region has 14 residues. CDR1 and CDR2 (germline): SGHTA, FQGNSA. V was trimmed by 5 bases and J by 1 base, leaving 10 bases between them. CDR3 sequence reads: CASSLRQGTDTQYF. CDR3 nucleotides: TGTGCCAGCAGCCTGCGACAGGGCACAGATACGCAGTATTTT.

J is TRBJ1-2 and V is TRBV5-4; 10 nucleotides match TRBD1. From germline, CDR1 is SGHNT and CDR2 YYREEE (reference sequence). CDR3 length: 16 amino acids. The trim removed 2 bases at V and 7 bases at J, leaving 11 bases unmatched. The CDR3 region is CASSFEGDRGGGGYTF. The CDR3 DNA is TGTGCCAGCAGCTTTGAAGGGGACAGGGGTGGTGGTGGCTACACCTTC.

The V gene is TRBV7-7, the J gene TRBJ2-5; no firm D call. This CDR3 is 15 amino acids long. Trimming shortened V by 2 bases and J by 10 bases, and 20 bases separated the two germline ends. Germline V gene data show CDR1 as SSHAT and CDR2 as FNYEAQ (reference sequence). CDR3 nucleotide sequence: TGTGCCAGCAGCTTATCGCCTTCTTTAGGAGCCGACCAGTACTTC. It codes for CASSLSPSLGADQYF. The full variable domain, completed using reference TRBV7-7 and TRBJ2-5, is GAGVSQSPRYKVTKRGQDVTLRCDPISSHATLYWYQQALGQGPEFLTYFNYEAQPDKSGLPSDRFSAERPEGSISTLTIQRTEQRDSAMYRCASSLSPSLGADQYFGPGTRLLVL.